The sequence of this T cell receptor beta chain was determined in a study of response to subunit inactivated influenza vaccine. TCRdb redid the calling of the RT-PCR reads with MiXCR, one entry per CDR3 protein. The data contain approximately 290,000 distinct CDR3 sequences, 22% of them singletons. Germline V CDR1 and CDR2: ENHRY, SYGVKD. Trimming shortened V by 7 bases and J by 1 base, and 11 bases separated the two germline ends. This CDR3 is built from 13 residues. Sequencing used PBMCs from blood, obtained less than 22 months after vaccination. The chain employs TRBV10-3 and TRBJ2-7; D ambiguous. The clonotype originates from a man aged 50 to 69 who received an inactivated influenza vaccine. Here the CDR3 reads CAIMPEHSYEQYF. The DNA of the CDR3 is TGTGCCATCATGCCCGAGCATTCCTACGAGCAGTACTTC.